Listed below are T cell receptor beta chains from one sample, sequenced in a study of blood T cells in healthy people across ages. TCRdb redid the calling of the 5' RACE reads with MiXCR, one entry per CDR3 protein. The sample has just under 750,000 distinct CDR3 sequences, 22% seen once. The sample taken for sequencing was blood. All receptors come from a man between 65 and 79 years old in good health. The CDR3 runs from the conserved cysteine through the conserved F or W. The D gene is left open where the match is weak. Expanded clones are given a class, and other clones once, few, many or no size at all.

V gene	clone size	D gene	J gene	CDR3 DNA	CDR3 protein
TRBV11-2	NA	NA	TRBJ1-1	TGTGCCAGCAGCTGGGAGACAGGCCGGGCTGAAGCTTTCTTT	CASSWETGRAEAFF
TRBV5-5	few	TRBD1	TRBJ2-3	TGTGCCAGCAGCTTGGGTTGGGACAGAAGCACAGATACGCAGTATTTT	CASSLGWDRSTDTQYF
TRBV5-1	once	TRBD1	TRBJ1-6	TGCGCCAGCAGCTTGGTGGGACAGGGGTCACCCCTCCACTTT	CASSLVGQGSPLHF
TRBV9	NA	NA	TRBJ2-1	TGTGCCAGCCGACGGGGCTCCGAGCAGTTCTTC	CASRRGSEQFF
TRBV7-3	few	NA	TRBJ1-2	TGTGCCAGCGGAGAGGGTGGCTACACCTTC	CASGEGGYTF
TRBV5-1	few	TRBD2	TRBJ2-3	TGCGCCAGCAGCTTGGAGGTTAGCGGGGCCACAGATACGCAGTATTTT	CASSLEVSGATDTQYF
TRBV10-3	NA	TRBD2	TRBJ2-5	TGTGCCACCTCACTAGCGGGTGAAGAGACCCAGTACTTC	CATSLAGEETQYF
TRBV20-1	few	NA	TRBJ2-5	TGCAGTGCTAGAGCGGACGGGTCTGGAGAGACCCAGTACTTC	CSARADGSGETQYF
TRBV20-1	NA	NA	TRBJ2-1	TGCAGTGCTACCCGATTAATTTTGGGAGATGAGCAGTTCTTC	CSATRLILGDEQFF
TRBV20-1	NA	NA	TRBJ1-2	TGCAGTGCTAGGGTTAGAAGGGAGGGCAGTGGCTACACCTTC	CSARVRREGSGYTF
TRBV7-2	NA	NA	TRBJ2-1	TGTGCCAGCAGCTTAGAGGGATACTCCTACAATGAGCAGTTCTTC	CASSLEGYSYNEQFF
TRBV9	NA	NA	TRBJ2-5	TGTGCCAGCAGCGTAGGACTCCTAGGTATACAAGAGACCCAGTACTTC	CASSVGLLGIQETQYF
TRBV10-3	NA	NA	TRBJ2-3	TGTGCCACAGAACAGGGCGCCACTAGCACAGATACGCAGTATTTT	CATEQGATSTDTQYF
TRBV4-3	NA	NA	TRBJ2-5	TGCGCCAGCAGCCAAGTTATAGGGCCGTCGGAGACCCAGTACTTC	CASSQVIGPSETQYF
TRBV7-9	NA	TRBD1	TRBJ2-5	TGTGCCAGCAGCTCGGACAGGATGGGGAAAGAGACCCAGTACTTC	CASSSDRMGKETQYF
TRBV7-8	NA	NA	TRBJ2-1	TGTGCCAGCAGCCTCCAGAATCGCGGGGTCGCCAATGAGCAGTTCTTC	CASSLQNRGVANEQFF
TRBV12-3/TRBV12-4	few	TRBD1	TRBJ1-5	TGTGCCAGCAGTTTAGGGACAGGGGGCTATCTTAGGAACAATCAGCCCCAGCATTTT	CASSLGTGGYLRNNQPQHF
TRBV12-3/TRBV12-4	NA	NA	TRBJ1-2	TGTGCCAGCATTCATGATGCGGGGCAGGACTATGGCTACACCTTC	CASIHDAGQDYGYTF
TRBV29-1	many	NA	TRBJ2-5	TGCAGCGTTGGGGACTCCATGGGGACCCAGTACTTC	CSVGDSMGTQYF
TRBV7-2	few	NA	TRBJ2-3	TGTGCCAGCAGCTGGGCAGTCAGCACAGATACGCAGTATTTT	CASSWAVSTDTQYF
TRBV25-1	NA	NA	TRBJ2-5	TGTGCCAGCAGTGAAGAGAACATCAAAGAGACCCAGTACTTC	CASSEENIKETQYF
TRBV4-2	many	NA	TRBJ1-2	TGTGCCAGCAGCCAAGAAACAACCAGAAACTATGGCTACACCTTC	CASSQETTRNYGYTF
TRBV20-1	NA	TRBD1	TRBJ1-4	TGCAGTGTCCTAGGGACAGGGAGTGAAAAACTGTTTTTT	CSVLGTGSEKLFF
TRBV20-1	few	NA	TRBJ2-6	TGCAGTGCTAATCCTGGGGCCAACGTCCTGACTTTC	CSANPGANVLTF
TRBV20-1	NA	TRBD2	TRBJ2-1	TGCAGCGGGAGGGGCCAGGGGTCCTACAATGAGCAGTTCTTC	CSGRGQGSYNEQFF
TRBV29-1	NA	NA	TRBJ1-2	TGCAGCGTTGAAGAAGGGGGGAACTATGGCTACACCTTC	CSVEEGGNYGYTF